The rows below give T cell receptor beta chains drawn from one sample of a study of T cells in Graves' hyperthyroidism and ophthalmopathy. TCRdb fed the multiplex PCR reads into MiXCR, producing one record per CDR3 protein. This sample yields just under 750,000 distinct CDR3 sequences, of which roughly 32% are seen a single time; more than 25% belongs to the top ten. The sample comprised blood. Receptors originate from a woman in her thirties or forties with Graves' hyperthyroidism. Each CDR3 is given with its conserved first and last residue. The D gene is left open where the match is weak. The size field is filled for only some rows; it gives once, few, many or a size class.

>TRBJ1-4|TRBV11-3|TRBD1|.
TGTGCCAGCAGCTCGATCGGACAGGGGGGCGATGAAAAACTGTTTTTT
CASSSIGQGGDEKLFF
>TRBJ2-5|TRBV19|TRBD2|many
TGTGCCAGTAGTGGACTAGCGGGAGGGGAAGAGACCCAGTACTTC
CASSGLAGGEETQYF
>TRBJ2-5|TRBV7-6|.|.
TGTGCCAGCAGCCGGAGTCGAGGTGGCGGGATCGAGACCCAGTACTTC
CASSRSRGGGIETQYF
>TRBJ1-1|TRBV12-3/TRBV12-4|.|few
TGTGCCAGCAGCCCGACAGGAACCAACACTGAAGCTTTCTTT
CASSPTGTNTEAFF
>TRBJ2-7|TRBV19|TRBD1|.
TGTGCCAGTTATGACAGGGAGTCCTACGAGCAGTACTTC
CASYDRESYEQYF
>TRBJ1-2|TRBV5-4|.|few
TGTGCCAGCAGCCCTCGGACCGCTGGCTACACCTTC
CASSPRTAGYTF
>TRBJ2-7|TRBV5-5|TRBD2|many
TGTGCCAGCAGCACGCAACTAGCGGCCTACGAGCAGTACTTC
CASSTQLAAYEQYF
>TRBJ1-1|TRBV6-2/TRBV6-3|.|.
TGTGCCAGCAGTCGGGGAGAAACGGGACGGAACACTGAAGCTTTCTTT
CASSRGETGRNTEAFF
>TRBJ2-7|TRBV6-5|TRBD1|.
TGTGCCAGCACCTCCCGTCTGGGACAGGTCTACGAGCAGTACTTC
CASTSRLGQVYEQYF
>TRBJ1-1|TRBV29-1|.|many
TGCAGCGTTCCGGGCCACTCTGAAGCTTTCTTT
CSVPGHSEAFF
>TRBJ2-5|TRBV10-3|TRBD1|.
TGTGCCATCAGTGCTCCGGGACAGGGGGCGGAAGAGACCCAGTACTTC
CAISAPGQGAEETQYF
>TRBJ2-7|TRBV10-3|TRBD1|.
TGTGCCATCAAGCGGACAGGGCGGAAAGACAATGAGCAGTACTTC
CAIKRTGRKDNEQYF